The clone carrying this TCR beta chain was detected a few times. Its antigen is unknown. This entry comes from a study of OX40 agonist ivuxolimab in advanced cancers. On the study more broadly: The treatment was a fully human IgG2 OX40 agonist, ivuxolimab. Patients in the trial were receiving intravenous ivuxolimab every 2 weeks, at doses of 0.01 to 10 mg/kg. 30% to 40% of patients had received prior checkpoint inhibitor therapy. Points from the study as a whole: Clonal expansion by week 6 occurred in CD4+ and CD8+ blood T cells (at 0.1 to 3.0 mg/kg).

The CDR3 length is 14 residues. The germline gives CDR1 SGHNT, CDR2 YYREEE (reference sequence). V gave up 2 bases and J gave up 4 bases, with 7 bases separating them. Produced via immunoSEQ multiplex PCR; TCRdb's table is partial and in-frame only. This sample has about 28,000 clones, with 80% found just once. The origin of this receptor is an adult with an advanced solid tumor such as melanoma, head and neck, liver or kidney cancer. V and J are TRBV5-4 and TRBJ1-6, with D possibly being TRBD1 (5 bases). This specimen was CD4+ or CD8+ T cells sorted from blood, taken in a trial of the OX40 agonist ivuxolimab. Here the CDR3 reads CASSFQGYNSPLHF. CDR3 nucleotide sequence: TGTGCCAGCAGCTTTCAGGGTTATAATTCACCCCTCCACTTT.